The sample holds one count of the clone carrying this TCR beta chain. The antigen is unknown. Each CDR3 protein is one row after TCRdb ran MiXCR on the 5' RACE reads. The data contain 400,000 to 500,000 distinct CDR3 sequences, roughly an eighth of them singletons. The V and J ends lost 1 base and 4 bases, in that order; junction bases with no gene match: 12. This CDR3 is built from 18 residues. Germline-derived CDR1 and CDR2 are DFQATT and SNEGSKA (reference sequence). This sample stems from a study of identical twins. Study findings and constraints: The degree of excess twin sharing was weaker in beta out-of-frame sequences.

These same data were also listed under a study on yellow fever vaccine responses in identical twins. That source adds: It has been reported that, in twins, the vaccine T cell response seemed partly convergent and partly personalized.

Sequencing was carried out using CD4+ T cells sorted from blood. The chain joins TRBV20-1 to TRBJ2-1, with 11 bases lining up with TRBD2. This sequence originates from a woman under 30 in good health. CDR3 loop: CSARVASGGTWVYNEQFF. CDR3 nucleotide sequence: TGCAGTGCTAGAGTGGCTAGCGGGGGGACTTGGGTGTACAATGAGCAGTTCTTC.